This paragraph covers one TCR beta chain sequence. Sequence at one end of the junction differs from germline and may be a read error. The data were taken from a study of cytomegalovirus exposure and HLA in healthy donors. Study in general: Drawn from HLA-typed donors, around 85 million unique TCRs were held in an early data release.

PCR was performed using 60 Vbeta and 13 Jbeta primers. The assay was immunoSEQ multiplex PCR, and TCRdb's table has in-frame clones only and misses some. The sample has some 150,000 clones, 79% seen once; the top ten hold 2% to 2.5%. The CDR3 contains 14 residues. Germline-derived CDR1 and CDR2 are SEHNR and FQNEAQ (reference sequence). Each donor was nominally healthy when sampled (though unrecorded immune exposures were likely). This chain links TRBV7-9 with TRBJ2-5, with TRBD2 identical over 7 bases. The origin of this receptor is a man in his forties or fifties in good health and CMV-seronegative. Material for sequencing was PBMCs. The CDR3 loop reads CSSSFGGSGETQYF. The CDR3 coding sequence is TGTTCCAGCAGCTTCGGGGGGTCCGGAGAGACCCAGTACTTC.